The source of this T cell receptor beta chain is a study of CD8+ T cells in alopecia areata (dated by TCRdb to 2017 to 2018). Study-wide context: The treated patients took part in an open-label pilot trial in which moderate-to-severe alopecia areata was treated with oral tofacitinib at 5 to 10 mg twice daily. Tofacitinib was given for 6 to 18 months, followed by 6 months of follow-up off drug to assess delayed response and recurrence. Disease severity in treated patients was measured with the SALT score, which quantifies the percentage of affected scalp surface area. To study T cell clonal expansion in alopecia areata, the researchers applied high-throughput TCRbeta sequencing to both the C3H/HeJ mouse model and human patients. In humans, TCRbeta sequencing was performed on scalp tissue and on sorted CD4+ and CD8+ peripheral blood T cells from healthy controls and from patients with patchy or totalis/universalis alopecia areata. Biopsies were taken from tofacitinib-treated patients at baseline and again at 4 and 24 weeks into treatment, and several of those patients also had a later scalp biopsy. Scalp clonality was compared among normal scalp (n=4), patchy alopecia areata scalp (n=8), and alopecia totalis/universalis scalp (n=8). The RNA source kit depended on sample type: the PAXgene miRNA kit for fixed scalp, the miRNeasy kit for PBMCs, and the RNeasy kit for mouse skin. immunoSEQ multiplex PCR using 35 Vbeta forward primers and 13 Jbeta reverse primers was used to amplify TCRbeta CDR3 regions. Overall study outcomes, separate from this receptor: Because the treated cohort was small and had just a single nonresponder, larger studies are needed to establish links between baseline CD8+ expansion and response. Unlike mouse skin, where gammadelta T cells dominate, normal human skin contains resident alphabeta T cells that get sequenced too, which complicates analysis of the scalp TCR repertoire. Many expanded lesional clones persisted in scalp and blood during tofacitinib treatment, which may partly explain relapse after stopping treatment. Higher clonality and more expanded CD8+ clones were observed in lesional scalp than in normal scalp, particularly in alopecia totalis/universalis, a finding suggestive of antigenic drive. TCR sequences shared between patients were less clear than in mice, possibly partly because of HLA diversity in the patient population. Scalp clonality and the number of expanded CD8+ clones among the top 100 scalp clones were significantly decreased by tofacitinib.

The library relied on the immunoSEQ multiplex PCR assay. For TCR sequencing, RNA was extracted from every sample and reverse transcribed into cDNA to serve as template. SuperScript III was used for first-strand cDNA synthesis, primed with a 2:1 mix of oligo-dT and random hexamers. A synthetic immune receptor repertoire was used to measure amplification bias, and any remaining bias was corrected computationally. The published analysis was carried out like this. Raw reads were preprocessed for error removal, and CDR3 was defined according to IMGT conventions as running from the conserved cysteine to phenylalanine. To get clonality, Shannon entropy was normalized by log2 of the number of productive unique TCRs and the result was subtracted from 1. Whether each scalp clone was CD4 or CD8 was inferred by checking scalp TCRbeta sequences against the CD4 and CD8 repertoires from sorted blood. TCRdb provides this immuneACCESS table in a form limited to in-frame rearrangements. Some clones are lacking; in checked studies, under half of them reflect an unresolved V gene, and why the rest are absent is not known. That table gives V, J and clone size, and the DNA gave D and trimming. For this sample the table gives about 190,000 clones, of which 50% to 75% were detected only once. The biggest ten clones account for more than 3.5% of the sample.

According to the study, the label for this sample's time point signals: around 4 weeks on oral tofacitinib. The sample's treatment or condition label, in plain terms: oral pan-JAK inhibitor, 5-10 mg twice daily. Lesional scalp punch biopsies and peripheral blood were obtained from alopecia areata patients. PBMCs were isolated by density centrifugation and stained for CD3, CD4 and CD8, and CD4+ and CD8+ T cells were sorted on a FACSAria. Comments on this clone: Its target antigen remains unknown. Base quality data are lacking; no much larger clone is found one base away.

From the cysteine through the phenylalanine, the CDR3 covers 18 amino acids. Solely the CDR3 DNA is kept, with 54 bases framed from the first base. The germline V gene sets CDR1 to SGHAT and CDR2 to FQNNGV. At the junction V is shortened by 5 bases and J by 0 bases; bases outside the gene matches: 14. The clonotype was recovered from a human donor with alopecia areata. The V and J segments used are TRBV11-2 and TRBJ2-3, with 7 bases matching TRBD2. The sample here was CD4+ T cells sorted from blood, taken at week 4, from a patient treated with tofacitinib. In nucleotide form, the sequence is TGTGCCAGCAGCCGAACGATCCTAGCGGTGTCTAGCACAGATACGCAGTATTTT. It is translated as CASSRTILAVSSTDTQYF.